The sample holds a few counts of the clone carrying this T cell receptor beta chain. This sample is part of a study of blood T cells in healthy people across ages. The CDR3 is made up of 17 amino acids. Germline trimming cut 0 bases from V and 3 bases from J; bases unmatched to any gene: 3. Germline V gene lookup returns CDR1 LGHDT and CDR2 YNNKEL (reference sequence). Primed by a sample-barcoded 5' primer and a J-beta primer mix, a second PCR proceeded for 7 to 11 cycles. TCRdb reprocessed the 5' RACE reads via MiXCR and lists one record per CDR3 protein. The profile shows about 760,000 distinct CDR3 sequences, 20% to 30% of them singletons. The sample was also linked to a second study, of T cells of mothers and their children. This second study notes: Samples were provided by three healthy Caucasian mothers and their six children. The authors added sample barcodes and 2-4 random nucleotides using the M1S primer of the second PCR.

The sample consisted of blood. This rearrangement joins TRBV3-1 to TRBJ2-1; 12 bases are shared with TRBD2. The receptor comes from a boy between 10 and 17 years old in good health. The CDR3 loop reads CASSQEPSGGVYNEQFF. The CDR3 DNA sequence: TGTGCCAGCAGCCAAGAGCCTAGCGGGGGGGTCTACAATGAGCAGTTCTTC.